This TCR beta chain was identified during a study of CD8+ T cells in alopecia areata. The overall study: Patients took tofacitinib for 6 to 18 months, followed by 6 drug-free months.

Obtained from alopecia areata patients were lesional scalp punch biopsies along with peripheral blood. In each case, RNA was isolated and then reverse transcribed into cDNA as the sequencing template. Assay: immunoSEQ multiplex PCR; the TCRdb copy retains only in-frame clones and omits some. The data contain more than 200,000 clones, 67% of them singletons. The CDR3 has 13 residues. J was trimmed by 7 bases and V by 11 bases; bases with no gene match: 11. Germline assignment: CDR1 SGHAT and CDR2 FQNNGV. This rearrangement joins TRBV11-2 to TRBJ2-7, with 10 positions matching TRBD2. This TCR was recovered from a human donor with alopecia areata. The sequencing used CD4+ T cells sorted from blood, collected at week 0. CDR3 sequence (DNA): TGTGCCGCAGGTAGCGGGGGGCCGAGGGAGCAGTACTTC. Translating it yields CAAGSGGPREQYF.